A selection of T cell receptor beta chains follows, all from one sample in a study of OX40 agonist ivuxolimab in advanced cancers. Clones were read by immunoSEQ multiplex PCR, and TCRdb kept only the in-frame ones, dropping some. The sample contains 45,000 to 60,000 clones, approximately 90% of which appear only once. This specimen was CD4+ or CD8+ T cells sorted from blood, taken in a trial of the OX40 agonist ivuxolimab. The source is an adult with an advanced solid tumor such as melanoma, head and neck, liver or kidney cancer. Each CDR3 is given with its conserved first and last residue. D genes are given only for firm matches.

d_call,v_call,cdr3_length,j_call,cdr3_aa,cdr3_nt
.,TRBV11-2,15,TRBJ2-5,CASSLERGADETQYF,TGTGCCAGCAGCTTAGAGAGGGGGGCGGATGAGACCCAGTACTTC
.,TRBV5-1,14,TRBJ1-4,CASSLGRGREKLFF,TGCGCCAGCAGCTTGGGCAGGGGACGTGAAAAACTGTTTTTT
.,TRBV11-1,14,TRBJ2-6,CASSRNSGANVLTF,TGTGCCAGCAGCCGAAACTCTGGGGCCAACGTCCTGACTTTC
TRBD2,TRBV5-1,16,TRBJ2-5,CASSLGVAGPQETQYF,TGCGCCAGCAGCTTGGGGGTAGCGGGGCCCCAAGAGACCCAGTACTTC
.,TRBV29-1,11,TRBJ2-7,CSVTAYYEQYF,TGCAGCGTTACCGCGTACTACGAGCAGTACTTC
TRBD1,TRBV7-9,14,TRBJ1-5,CASSAKTGDQPQHF,TGTGCCAGCAGCGCAAAGACAGGGGATCAGCCCCAGCATTTT
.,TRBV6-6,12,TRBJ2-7,CATKDGSYEQYF,TGTGCCACCAAGGACGGCTCCTACGAGCAGTACTTC
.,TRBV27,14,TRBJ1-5,CASSRQGFDQPQHF,TGTGCCAGCAGTCGCCAGGGGTTCGATCAGCCCCAGCATTTT
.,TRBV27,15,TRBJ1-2,CASRAPGAPNYGYTF,TGTGCCAGCAGGGCTCCGGGAGCTCCTAACTATGGCTACACCTTC
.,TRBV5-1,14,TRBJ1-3,CASSSGPLGNTIYF,TGCGCCAGCAGCTCTGGGCCCCTCGGAAACACCATATATTTT